This TCR beta chain emerged from a study of cytomegalovirus exposure and HLA in healthy donors. This CDR3 has 15 residues. Germline CDR1 is SGDLS and CDR2 is YYNGEE. The germline V and J ends were trimmed by 0 bases and 7 bases, with 13 bases remaining between them. This PCR relied on a set of 60 Vbeta primers and 13 Jbeta primers. The protocol was immunoSEQ multiplex PCR, while the TCRdb copy is restricted to in-frame clones and leaves out a portion. The sample carries some 130,000 clones, 70% to 85% recorded once. Study-wide points: A link between a missense DCLRE1C variant and TCR beta V- and J-gene trimming emerged from a later analysis. V segments that were indistinguishable, TRBV6-2 and TRBV6-3 among them, were omitted from analysis.

Regarding this clone: Antigen unknown.

The sample consisted of PBMCs. The origin of this receptor is a male donor in good health and CMV-seropositive. The chain links TRBV9 to TRBJ1-4; possible D gene TRBD1, 5 bases. The CDR3 region is CASSVATGSGEKLFF. CDR3 in DNA: TGTGCCAGCAGCGTAGCAACAGGTTCGGGTGAAAAACTGTTTTTT. Drawing the rest from reference TRBV9 and TRBJ1-4, the complete variable domain is DSGVTQTPKHLITATGQRVTLRCSPRSGDLSVYWYQQSLDQGLQFLIQYYNGEERAKGNILERFSAQQFPDLHSELNLSSLELGDSALYFCASSVATGSGEKLFFGSGTQLSVL.